This passage covers 5 T cell receptor beta chains from one sample sequenced in a study of Graves' ophthalmopathy and Graves' hyperthyroidism. RNA transcripts were the source from which TCR beta CDR3 regions were amplified. First-round RT-PCR used HTBI primers; second-round multiplex PCR followed. TCRdb redid the calling of the multiplex PCR reads with MiXCR, one entry per CDR3 protein. The sample has some 150,000 distinct CDR3 sequences; roughly 36% are singletons. The sample taken for sequencing was peripheral blood. All receptors derive from a man aged 30 to 45 with Graves' ophthalmopathy.

This clonotype was observed at least ten times. The CDR3 loop is CASSFAAGPTNSPLHF. Written as DNA, the CDR3 is TGTGCCAGCAGTTTCGCCGCTGGGCCGACCAATTCACCCCTCCACTTT. V usage is TRBV12-3 or TRBV12-4 and J usage is TRBJ1-6, with D hard to call. Trimming shortened V by 3 bases and J by 7 bases, and 16 bases separated the two germline ends. CDR3 length: 16 amino acids.

This chain joins TRBV6-2 or TRBV6-3 and TRBJ1-1; D gene uncertain. Trimming pared 2 bases from V and 7 bases from J, leaving 11 bases between. Germline V CDR1 and CDR2: MNHEY, SVGEGT. CDR3 size: 13 residues. The CDR3 loop is CASSYAYHLEAFF. As DNA, the CDR3 is TGTGCCAGCAGTTACGCATACCATCTTGAAGCTTTCTTT.

This clonotype came up many times. The chain recombines TRBV12-3 or TRBV12-4 with TRBJ1-5, with D perhaps matching TRBD1 (6 bases). There are 16 residues in the CDR3. V was pared by 7 bases and J by 1 base, with 17 bases between. The CDR3, as DNA: TGTGCCAGCAACTTCAGGGGAGCCGGAAGCAATCAGCCCCAGCATTTT. It encodes CASNFRGAGSNQPQHF.

This clonotype was recorded at least ten times. The rearrangement joins TRBV28 to TRBJ2-7; D possibly corresponds to TRBD2 (5 bases). The germline gives CDR1 MDHEN, CDR2 SYDVKM. The germline V and J ends were trimmed by 2 bases and 2 bases, with 22 bases remaining between them. The CDR3 is 18 residues long. This CDR3 reads CASSLAAMGSSRTYEQYF. The CDR3 region has the DNA TGTGCCAGCAGTTTAGCCGCTATGGGGAGCAGCCGAACCTACGAGCAGTACTTC. Based on the CDR3 plus reference TRBV28 and TRBJ2-7, the full variable domain is DVKVTQSSRYLVKRTGEKVFLECVQDMDHENMFWYRQDPGLGLRLIYFSYDVKMKEKGDIPEGYSVSREKKERFSLILESASTNQTSMYLCASSLAAMGSSRTYEQYFGPGTRLTVT.

In this sample, this clonotype turned up many times. V and J are TRBV19 and TRBJ1-5; TRBD1 aligns across 7 bases. J gave up 7 bases and V 3 bases, and 6 bases lay outside the gene matches. The CDR3 length is 14 residues. Germline V lookup: CDR1 LNHDA, CDR2 SQIVND (reference sequence). CDR3 region: CASSISQGPQPQHF. CDR3 bases: TGTGCCAGTAGTATCTCACAGGGGCCCCAGCCCCAGCATTTT.